These T cell receptor beta chains were read from a single sample in a study of blood T cell repertoires in COVID-19. Sequencing used immunoSEQ multiplex PCR; TCRdb keeps in-frame clones, though not all of them. The sample has 93,000 or so clones, approximately 86% seen once. The sample comprised peripheral blood. All receptors derive from a human donor in a cohort sampled during active COVID-19. Both conserved end residues are part of each CDR3. The D gene is left open where the match is weak. Clone size is stated in some rows and not others, as once, few, many or a class when expanded.

>NA|TRBV18|TRBJ2-7|NA
CASSPPAGYEQYF
TGTGCCAGCTCACCACCTGCGGGGTACGAGCAGTACTTC
>NA|TRBV4-1|TRBJ2-2|TRBD1
CASSHQTGVRSGELFF
TGCGCCAGCAGCCACCAGACAGGGGTGAGAAGTGGGGAGCTGTTTTTT
>NA|TRBV24-1|TRBJ2-3|TRBD2
CATSANSGRAGTDTQYF
TGTGCCACCAGTGCCAACAGCGGGAGGGCCGGAACAGATACGCAGTATTTT
>NA|TRBV9|TRBJ1-2|NA
CASSGGVVGYTF
TGTGCCAGCAGCGGGGGGGTAGTTGGCTACACCTTC
>NA|TRBV18|TRBJ1-1|NA
CASATGAEAFF
TGTGCCAGCGCGACGGGAGCTGAAGCTTTCTTT
>NA|TRBV10-3|TRBJ2-2|TRBD1
CAISAGTGYTGELFF
TGTGCCATCAGTGCGGGGACAGGGTATACCGGGGAGCTGTTTTTT
>NA|TRBV6-4|TRBJ1-5|NA
CASIPAPGMDNQPQHF
TGTGCCAGCATCCCCGCCCCAGGGATGGACAATCAGCCCCAGCATTTT
>NA|TRBV7-2|TRBJ1-3|TRBD1
CASSLGTGGSGNTIYF
TGTGCCAGCAGCTTAGGGACAGGGGGCTCTGGAAACACCATATATTTT
>NA|TRBV9|TRBJ1-3|NA
CASSVASMAASGNTIYF
TGTGCCAGCAGCGTAGCTAGTATGGCTGCCTCTGGAAACACCATATATTTT
>NA|TRBV10-3|TRBJ2-1|TRBD2
CAIGASGRGMGSNEQFF
TGTGCCATCGGGGCTAGCGGGAGAGGTATGGGGTCGAATGAGCAGTTCTTC
>once|TRBV9|TRBJ1-6|NA
CASSVGLGPGRGSPLHF
TGTGCCAGCAGCGTAGGCCTAGGTCCGGGGAGAGGATCACCCCTCCACTTT
>NA|TRBV7-7|TRBJ2-1|TRBD2
CASSANLAGVAYNEQFF
TGTGCCAGCAGCGCCAACCTAGCGGGAGTCGCCTACAATGAGCAGTTCTTC
>NA|TRBV27|TRBJ1-3|TRBD1
CASSPGQGQSSNTIYF
TGTGCCAGCAGTCCCGGACAGGGGCAGTCGTCAAACACCATATATTTT
>NA|TRBV4-2|TRBJ2-3|NA
CASRGGGPSTDTQYF
TGTGCCAGCAGAGGGGGGGGGCCTAGCACAGATACGCAGTATTTT
>NA|TRBV7-9|TRBJ2-6|NA
CASSLTGFSGANVLTF
TGTGCCAGCAGCTTAACAGGCTTCTCTGGGGCCAACGTCCTGACTTTC
>NA|TRBV19|TRBJ2-7|TRBD2
CASSIPPKLAGLPYEQYF
TGTGCCAGTAGTATACCCCCCAAACTAGCGGGACTCCCCTACGAGCAGTACTTC
>NA|TRBV4-2|TRBJ1-1|NA
CASSQEFQGGEAFF
TGTGCCAGCAGCCAAGAATTTCAGGGTGGTGAAGCTTTCTTT
>NA|TRBV3-1/TRBV3-2|TRBJ1-1|NA
CASSQVPGRGKMNTEAFF
TGTGCCAGCAGCCAAGTACCCGGCAGGGGCAAAATGAACACTGAAGCTTTCTTT
>NA|TRBV11-2|TRBJ2-5|NA
CASSLDLGAGGQETQYF
TGTGCCAGCAGCTTAGATCTAGGCGCAGGAGGTCAAGAGACCCAGTACTTC
>NA|TRBV3-1/TRBV3-2|TRBJ2-3|NA
CASRNRGASSTDTQYF
TGTGCCAGCCGGAATCGGGGGGCCAGCTCCACAGATACGCAGTATTTT
>NA|TRBV7-8|TRBJ1-5|NA
CASSPHGTRVILQPQHF
TGTGCCAGCAGCCCACACGGGACAAGGGTTATTCTTCAGCCCCAGCATTTT
>NA|TRBV3-1/TRBV3-2|TRBJ1-1|NA
CASSQDRRTANTEAFF
TGTGCCAGCAGCCAAGATCGGCGGACAGCGAACACTGAAGCTTTCTTT
>few|TRBV7-2|TRBJ2-3|NA
CASSLAGGTDTQYF
TGTGCCAGCAGCTTAGCGGGAGGCACAGATACGCAGTATTTT
>NA|TRBV7-2|TRBJ2-7|NA
CASSSTTGPYEQYF
TGTGCCAGCAGCTCCACGACAGGCCCCTACGAGCAGTACTTC
>NA|TRBV28|TRBJ1-2|TRBD1
CASMQGAYGYTF
TGTGCCAGCATGCAGGGGGCCTATGGCTACACCTTC
>NA|TRBV19|TRBJ2-7|NA
CASSIDRVVGLVIYEQYF
TGTGCCAGTAGTATAGATAGAGTTGTGGGCCTCGTGATCTACGAGCAGTACTTC
>NA|TRBV4-3|TRBJ2-1|NA
CASSQDPAGNSYNEQFF
TGCGCCAGCAGCCAAGATCCGGCGGGAAACTCCTACAATGAGCAGTTCTTC
>NA|TRBV18|TRBJ1-1|NA
CASSQTTDPNTEAFF
TGTGCCAGCTCACAAACGACAGACCCAAACACTGAAGCTTTCTTT
>NA|TRBV28|TRBJ2-1|TRBD2
CASTLGASGSSYNEQFF
TGTGCCAGCACCCTTGGGGCTAGCGGGAGCTCCTACAATGAGCAGTTCTTC
>NA|TRBV28|TRBJ2-7|TRBD1
CASSPGTGTIYEQYF
TGTGCCAGCAGCCCTGGGACAGGGACTATCTACGAGCAGTACTTC
>NA|TRBV5-1|TRBJ1-2|TRBD1
CASSTGTGGGYGYTF
TGCGCCAGCAGCACCGGGACAGGGGGAGGATATGGCTACACCTTC
>NA|TRBV19|TRBJ1-1|TRBD1
CATQKDRDTEAFF
TGTGCCACCCAAAAGGACAGGGACACTGAAGCTTTCTTT
>NA|TRBV15|TRBJ2-2|TRBD2
CATSRDRTSGRPARGELFF
TGTGCCACCAGCAGAGATCGGACTAGCGGGAGGCCAGCCAGGGGGGAGCTGTTTTTT
>NA|TRBV7-9|TRBJ2-2|TRBD2
CASSFGRTGELFF
TGTGCCAGCAGCTTCGGGAGGACCGGGGAGCTGTTTTTT
>NA|TRBV20-1|TRBJ1-5|NA
CSASGAGGLKGGPQHF
TGCAGTGCTAGTGGCGCGGGGGGCCTTAAGGGAGGGCCCCAGCATTTT
>NA|TRBV2|TRBJ2-7|NA
CASRAYEQYF
TGTGCCAGCAGGGCTTACGAGCAGTACTTC
>NA|TRBV5-1|TRBJ1-4|NA
CASSPPTANEKLFF
TGCGCCAGCAGCCCGCCGACAGCTAATGAAAAACTGTTTTTT
>NA|TRBV6-2/TRBV6-3|TRBJ1-1|NA
CASSANSRGYTEAFF
TGTGCCAGCAGTGCTAACTCAAGGGGGTACACTGAAGCTTTCTTT
>few|TRBV2|TRBJ1-5|TRBD1
CASSEGGRGIRNQPQHF
TGTGCCAGCAGTGAGGGGGGCAGGGGGATACGCAATCAGCCCCAGCATTTT
>NA|TRBV6-5|TRBJ1-2|TRBD1
CASSANTGVYGYTF
TGTGCCAGCAGCGCGAATACAGGGGTTTATGGCTACACCTTC
>NA|TRBV4-3|TRBJ2-1|NA
CASREGALVGHEQFF
TGCGCCAGCAGAGAAGGGGCCCTGGTAGGCCATGAGCAGTTCTTC
>NA|TRBV7-6|TRBJ2-2|NA
CASSITRNTGELFF
TGTGCCAGCAGCATAACTAGGAACACCGGGGAGCTGTTTTTT
>NA|TRBV7-6|TRBJ2-3|TRBD2
CASSLYPPGLAGSLTDTQYF
TGTGCCAGCAGCTTATACCCCCCCGGACTAGCGGGGTCGCTCACAGATACGCAGTATTTT
>NA|TRBV5-5|TRBJ2-7|NA
CASSAEPPDQQYF
TGTGCCAGCAGCGCGGAACCCCCTGACCAGCAGTACTTC
>few|TRBV5-4|TRBJ2-2|NA
CASSLKLYLNTGELFF
TGTGCCAGCAGCTTAAAACTTTACCTGAACACCGGGGAGCTGTTTTTT
>once|TRBV6-5|TRBJ1-1|NA
CASSYGFQIKRTEAFF
TGTGCCAGCAGTTACGGGTTTCAGATAAAGAGGACTGAAGCTTTCTTT
>NA|TRBV11-2|TRBJ1-2|NA
CASSPQFAGYGYTF
TGTGCCAGCAGCCCCCAATTTGCCGGCTATGGCTACACCTTC
>NA|TRBV30|TRBJ1-4|NA
CAWSQVSTNEKLFF
TGTGCCTGGAGTCAGGTTTCAACTAATGAAAAACTGTTTTTT
>NA|TRBV7-9|TRBJ2-1|TRBD2
CASSSLAGAGNEQFF
TGTGCCAGCAGCTCTCTAGCGGGGGCAGGGAATGAGCAGTTCTTC
>NA|TRBV12-5|TRBJ2-2|TRBD1
CASGPGTGLNTGELFF
TGTGCTAGTGGACCCGGGACAGGCTTGAACACCGGGGAGCTGTTTTTT
>NA|TRBV12-3/TRBV12-4|TRBJ1-1|NA
CASSQPTDEAFF
TGTGCCAGCAGCCAACCTACAGATGAAGCTTTCTTT
>NA|TRBV2|TRBJ2-6|NA
CARRAHSGANVLTF
TGTGCCCGCAGGGCCCACTCTGGGGCCAACGTCCTGACTTTC
>NA|TRBV6-5|TRBJ1-5|TRBD1
CASSLTGTIDQPQHF
TGTGCCAGCAGTTTGACAGGGACCATTGACCAGCCCCAGCATTTT
>NA|TRBV7-9|TRBJ1-5|NA
CASSPRGDGLSNQPQHF
TGTGCCAGCAGTCCCAGGGGAGATGGCCTAAGCAATCAGCCCCAGCATTTT